The 23 T cell receptor beta chains below were found in one sample sequenced in a study of blood T cell repertoires in COVID-19. Some clones are missing from TCRdb's copy, which holds only in-frame ones; the method was immunoSEQ multiplex PCR. Here the sample spans some 300,000 clones, more than 75% being singletons. Source material: PBMCs or T cells enriched from blood (not recorded which). These TCRs come from a woman aged 55-70 years in a cohort exposed to, infected with or recovered from COVID-19 (not recorded which).

The genes are TRBV15 and TRBJ1-4; 8 bases fit TRBD1. V was clipped by 6 bases and J by 0 bases; unmatched bases: 9. Germline assignment: CDR1 LNHNV and CDR2 YYDKDF (reference sequence). The CDR3 is 17 residues long. This chain's CDR3 is CATRSRDRIATNEKLFF. In nucleotides, the CDR3 is TGTGCCACCAGGTCCCGGGACAGGATAGCAACTAATGAAAAACTGTTTTTT.

The chain uses TRBV15 and TRBJ2-7; 7 positions match TRBD2. Germline CDR1 is LNHNV and CDR2 is YYDKDF (reference sequence). J gave up 1 base and V 0 bases, and 6 bases lay outside the gene matches. The CDR3 covers 16 residues. The CDR3 nucleotides are TGTGCCACCAGCAGAGATGGACTAGGGCCTTCCTACGAGCAGTACTTC. Amino acid sequence: CATSRDGLGPSYEQYF.

The chain employs TRBV10-2 and TRBJ2-3; TRBD1 is a possible D gene (5 bases). The germline V gene encodes CDR1 WSHSY and CDR2 SAAADI. This CDR3 comprises 14 residues. Trimming took 4 bases from V and 0 from J, leaving 8 bases between them. The CDR3 DNA reads TGCGCCAGCAGTGCTGGACATAGCACAGATACGCAGTATTTT. This sequence encodes CASSAGHSTDTQYF.

This rearrangement joins TRBV7-6 to TRBJ1-5, with a weak D call TRBD1 (6 bases). Trimming cost V 1 base and J 2 bases, with 12 bases left between them. Germline values: CDR1 SGHVS, CDR2 FNYEAQ. The CDR3 has 16 amino acids. The CDR3: CASSLEQGAGNQPQHF. CDR3 in DNA: TGTGCCAGCAGCTTAGAACAGGGAGCGGGCAATCAGCCCCAGCATTTT.

The V gene is TRBV7-9, the J gene TRBJ2-7; D remains ambiguous. This CDR3 spans 13 amino acids. V was cut by 3 bases and J by 4 bases, with 10 bases left in between. Germline CDR1 is SEHNR and CDR2 is FQNEAQ (reference sequence). CDR3 residues: CASSLLYSYEQYF. DNA of the CDR3: TGTGCCAGCAGCTTGCTCTATTCTTACGAGCAGTACTTC.

The J gene is TRBJ1-6, the V gene TRBV30; perhaps TRBD1 as D (6 bases). CDR1 and CDR2 from the germline V gene are GTSNPN and SVGIG (reference sequence). Trimming removed 2 bases from V and 7 bases from J, with 18 bases in between. This CDR3 contains 16 residues. The CDR3 loop reads CAWSPQRPTGNSPLHF. CDR3 nucleotide sequence: TGTGCCTGGAGTCCCCAGAGGCCGACAGGCAATTCACCCCTCCACTTT.

This chain joins TRBV28 and TRBJ1-2, with 12 bases that match TRBD1. J lost 7 bases, V lost 8 bases, and 11 bases had no gene match. This CDR3 region has 15 residues. Germline CDR1 is MDHEN and CDR2 is SYDVKM. This CDR3 is CASEPTGQGAGGYTF. The CDR3 DNA is TGTGCCAGCGAGCCTACGGGACAGGGGGCTGGTGGCTACACCTTC.

This sequence joins TRBV24-1 and TRBJ1-2, with a tentative D call TRBD1 (5 bases). Germline CDR1 and CDR2: KGHDR and SFDVKD. Trimming pared 9 bases from V and 2 bases from J, leaving 12 bases between. The CDR3 is made up of 13 amino acids. The CDR3 spells CATQGADNYGYTF. DNA of the CDR3: TGTGCCACCCAAGGGGCGGACAACTATGGCTACACCTTC.

In its sample, this clone was seen a few times. The DNA for the CDR3 is TGCGCCAGCGGGATAGCGGGAGCAAATGAGCAGTTCTTC. Translation: CASGIAGANEQFF. The rearrangement uses TRBV10-1 and TRBJ2-1; 9 bases are a match to TRBD2. Germline CDR1 WNHNN, CDR2 SYGVQD (reference sequence). The CDR3 loop spans 13 amino acids. The V and J ends lost 8 bases and 7 bases, in that order; junction bases with no gene match: 6.

This rearrangement joins TRBV12-3 or TRBV12-4 to TRBJ2-7; D gene uncertain. The V end was cut by 3 bases, the J end by 1 base, with 4 bases between. The CDR3 runs to 12 residues. CDR3 loop: CASSFQSYEQYF. The CDR3 DNA sequence: TGTGCCAGCAGTTTCCAGTCCTACGAGCAGTACTTC.

The gene calls are TRBV2 and TRBJ1-3, with 7 nucleotides matching TRBD1. This CDR3 spans 15 amino acids. V was pared by 7 bases and J by 0 bases, with 6 bases of the junction left unmatched. Germline assignment: CDR1 SNHLY and CDR2 FYNNEI. CDR3 amino acids: CASTEGALSGNTIYF. CDR3 sequence (DNA): TGTGCCAGCACCGAGGGGGCCCTCTCTGGAAACACCATATATTTT. The full variable domain, in which reference TRBV2 and TRBJ1-3 provide the parts outside the CDR3, is EPEVTQTPSHQVTQMGQEVILRCVPISNHLYFYWYRQILGQKVEFLVSFYNNEISEKSEIFDDQFSVERPDGSNFTLKIRSTKLEDSAMYFCASTEGALSGNTIYFGEGSWLTVV.

The chain combines TRBV5-1 with TRBJ2-2; 8 bases are shared with TRBD2. The CDR3 covers 16 residues. Trimming cost V 5 bases and J 0 bases; bases outside gene matches: 6. Germline loops: CDR1 SGHRS, CDR2 YFSETQ. CDR3 sequence: CASRGNSGANTGELFF. In nucleotides, the CDR3 is TGCGCCAGCAGGGGGAATAGCGGGGCGAACACCGGGGAGCTGTTTTTT.

This chain uses TRBV30 with TRBJ2-5; D gene ambiguous. The V and J ends lost 2 bases and 10 bases respectively, with 14 bases between them. There are 12 residues in the CDR3. The V gene's germline CDR1 is GTSNPN and CDR2 SVGIG (reference sequence). The CDR3, as DNA: TGTGCCTGGAGTCCCCCCCGGTCCCTCCAGTACTTC. Translating it yields CAWSPPRSLQYF.

The chain recombines TRBV2 with TRBJ1-5; 9 bases line up with TRBD1. The V gene's germline CDR1 is SNHLY and CDR2 FYNNEI. The CDR3 sequence is 14 residues long. With V trimmed by 6 bases and J by 6 bases, 6 bases remained unmatched. The DNA of the CDR3 is TGTGCCAGCAGGAGGGACAGGGACTTTCAGCCCCAGCATTTT. The encoded protein is CASRRDRDFQPQHF.

The V and J genes are TRBV2 and TRBJ1-5; perhaps TRBD1 as D (6 bases). The V gene lost 6 bases and the J gene lost 0 bases, with 15 bases spanning the gap. Germline-derived CDR1 and CDR2 are SNHLY and FYNNEI. The CDR3 has 16 amino acids. CDR3 DNA sequence: TGTGCCAGCAGAGGGGGACGGACTGATAGCAATCAGCCCCAGCATTTT. This encodes CASRGGRTDSNQPQHF. Drawing the rest from reference TRBV2 and TRBJ1-5, the complete variable domain is EPEVTQTPSHQVTQMGQEVILRCVPISNHLYFYWYRQILGQKVEFLVSFYNNEISEKSEIFDDQFSVERPDGSNFTLKIRSTKLEDSAMYFCASRGGRTDSNQPQHFGDGTRLSIL.

The chain combines TRBV7-3 with TRBJ2-2; D is possibly TRBD2 (5 bases). The CDR3 has 16 amino acids. From germline, CDR1 is SGHTA and CDR2 FQGTGA. V gave up 0 bases and J gave up 2 bases, with 10 bases separating them. CDR3 sequence: CASSLTGGSNTGELFF. CDR3 nucleotide sequence: TGTGCCAGCAGCTTAACCGGCGGGTCTAACACCGGGGAGCTGTTTTTT.

The CDR3 region is CASSHTGGGSTEAFF. Here the CDR3 DNA reads TGTGCCAGCAGCCATACAGGGGGCGGGAGCACTGAAGCTTTCTTT. This chain joins TRBV9 and TRBJ1-1, with TRBD1 identical over 9 bases. Germline-derived CDR1 and CDR2 are SGDLS and YYNGEE. Germline trimming cut 4 bases from V and 4 bases from J; bases unmatched to any gene: 8. The CDR3 sequence is 15 residues long.

V usage is TRBV3-1 (or the pseudogene TRBV3-2) and J usage is TRBJ1-6; D might be TRBD1 (6 bases). V was clipped by 0 bases and J by 12 bases, with 15 bases between them. This CDR3 comprises 15 residues. Germline values: CDR1 LGHDT, CDR2 YNNKEL (reference sequence). CDR3 DNA: TGTGCCAGCAGCCAAGATCTTGTCAGGGGCCTACCCCTCCACTTT. It is translated as CASSQDLVRGLPLHF.

The chain recombines TRBV14 with TRBJ2-3; 11 nucleotides align to TRBD2. Germline lookup yields CDR1 SGHDN and CDR2 FVKESK. The V segment lost 5 bases and the J segment 4 bases; nucleotides outside the gene matches: 14. The length of the CDR3 is 18 residues. The CDR3, as DNA: TGTGCCAGCAGCTCAACGAGACTAGCGGGAATAGTTTCAGATACGCAGTATTTT. Translated: CASSSTRLAGIVSDTQYF.

V usage is TRBV28 and J usage is TRBJ2-2; TRBD2 agrees at 11 bases. CDR3 length: 16 amino acids. Germline assignment: CDR1 MDHEN and CDR2 SYDVKM. V shed 4 bases, J shed 1 base, and the junction held 2 bases outside the gene matches. Here the CDR3 DNA reads TGTGCCAGCAGTTCCGGGACTAGCGGGAACACCGGGGAGCTGTTTTTT. Protein product: CASSSGTSGNTGELFF.

This chain connects TRBV19 to TRBJ2-2, with 11 bases lining up with TRBD1. Germline V gives CDR1 LNHDA, CDR2 SQIVND (reference sequence). V dropped 6 bases and J dropped 4; count of bases not matched to a gene: 4. The CDR3 totals 15 residues. In DNA, the CDR3 is TGTGCCAGTAGCAGAGGGACAGGGGGCACCGGGGAGCTGTTTTTT. It codes for CASSRGTGGTGELFF. Variable domain in full (rest from reference TRBV19 and TRBJ2-2): DGGITQSPKYLFRKEGQNVTLSCEQNLNHDAMYWYRQDPGQGLRLIYYSQIVNDFQKGDIAEGYSVSREKKESFPLTVTSAQKNPTAFYLCASSRGTGGTGELFFGEGSRLTVL.

This clone was observed once. An end of the junction does not agree with germline; a read error may underlie this. The chain recombines TRBV19 with TRBJ2-7; 12 nucleotides line up with TRBD2. Germline CDR1 LNHDA, CDR2 SQIVND (reference sequence). This CDR3 comprises 16 residues. This CDR3 reads CASTATSGSLLGALDF. The CDR3 coding sequence is TGTGCCAGTACCGCGACTAGCGGGAGCCTTTTGGGAGCCCTAGACTTC. The whole variable domain, filled in from reference TRBV19 and TRBJ2-7, reads DGGITQSPKYLFRKEGQNVTLSCEQNLNHDAMYWYRQDPGQGLRLIYYSQIVNDFQKGDIAEGYSVSREKKESFPLTVTSAQKNPTAFYLCASTATSGSLLGALDFGPGTRLTVT.

The chain carries TRBV30 and TRBJ2-2; 7 nucleotides agree with TRBD2. CDR3 size: 13 residues. V lost 8 bases to trimming and J lost 2 bases; unmatched junction nucleotides: 5. CDR1 and CDR2 (germline): GTSNPN, SVGIG (reference sequence). This chain's CDR3 is CAGTTENTGELFF. The CDR3 DNA sequence: TGTGCCGGGACTACCGAAAACACCGGGGAGCTGTTTTTT.